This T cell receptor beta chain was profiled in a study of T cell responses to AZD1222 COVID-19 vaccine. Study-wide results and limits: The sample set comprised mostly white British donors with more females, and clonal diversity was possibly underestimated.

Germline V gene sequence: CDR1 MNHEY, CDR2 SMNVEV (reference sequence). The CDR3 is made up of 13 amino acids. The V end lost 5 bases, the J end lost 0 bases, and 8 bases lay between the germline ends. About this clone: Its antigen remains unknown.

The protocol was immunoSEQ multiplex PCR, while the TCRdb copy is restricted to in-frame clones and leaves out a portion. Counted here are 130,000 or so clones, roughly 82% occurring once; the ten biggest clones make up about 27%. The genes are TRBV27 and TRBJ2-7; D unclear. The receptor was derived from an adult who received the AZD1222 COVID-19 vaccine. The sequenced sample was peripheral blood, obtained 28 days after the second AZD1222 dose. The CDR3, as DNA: TGTGCCAGCAGTGATGGCAGCTCCTACGAGCAGTACTTC. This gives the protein CASSDGSSYEQYF.